This T cell receptor beta chain comes out of a study of Tregs in tolerant kidney transplant recipients (dated by TCRdb to about 2019). Regarding the complete study: Related donors were used in the transplants with nonmyeloablative bone marrow transplantation, and mixed chimerism was transient in the human trials. Before combined kidney and bone marrow transplantation, this study identified donor-specific regulatory T cells using TCRbeta sequencing and then followed those same cells after transplant.

With respect to this clone: Its cognate antigen has yet to be identified. No base-level quality is on record; no much larger clone is a single base apart.

Genomic DNA was extracted from sorted cells with the QIAGEN DNeasy Blood and Tissue Kit for TCRbeta CDR3 sequencing. High-throughput TCRbeta CDR3 sequencing was carried out commercially through immunoSEQ, with PCR amplification with bias correction and internal controls included. On the study's bioinformatics: Unique productive TCRbeta sequences were defined by CDR3 nucleotide sequence where primers matched, otherwise by CDR3 amino acid sequence with Vbeta and Jbeta genes. As a correction for sorting error, sequences shared between sorted populations at a frequency ratio of 2:1 or less were discarded, and the remaining shared sequences were assigned to the higher population. Sequences were defined as donor-reactive when expanded at least 5-fold in CFSE-low cells versus unstimulated cells and present at a frequency of at least 0.01% in CFSE-low cells. Repertoire divergence was quantified by Jensen-Shannon divergence using the top 100 TCRbeta sequences ranked by frequency. For samples with multiple sequencing runs, sorting error was corrected in each run separately before the runs were combined. Imported from immuneACCESS, the table was reduced by TCRdb to in-frame sequences with V and J called. These copies leave out some clones; in studies compared against another copy, an unresolved V gene accounts for under half, and the cause of the remainder is not known. That table gives V, J and clone size, and the DNA gave D and trimming. The sample profile shows roughly 64,000 clones; 98% of them were found once. 0.34% of the sample lies in the top ten.

CDR1 is given as MGHDK and CDR2 as SYGVNS, both from the germline V gene. From the cysteine through the phenylalanine, the CDR3 covers 14 amino acids. The read is trimmed to its CDR3 DNA, 42 bases read in frame from base 1. Trimming takes 5 bases from V and 1 base from J, and the germline ends sit 10 bases apart. In the paper's terms, the time point label means: blood sample drawn before combined kidney and bone marrow transplant. Unstimulated Tregs (CD4+CD25+CD127-), CD4+ non-Tregs (CD4+CD25-), CD4 and CD8 cells were FACS-sorted from thawed PBMCs. Prior to Treg sorting, thawed PBMCs were rested overnight with 200 IU/ml IL-2 at 37 degrees C. The patients were a handful of recipients of combined kidney and bone marrow transplants from the ITN036ST trial, and samples were available only for these trial subjects. Healthy control blood was processed by Ficoll density gradient to PBMCs and cryopreserved; patient PBMCs were collected before and after transplant.

Beyond this particular receptor, the publication reports: In tolerant patients, the expansion of donor-specific Tregs was greater than global Treg expansion, suggesting that the expansion was antigen-driven rather than nonspecific. For some patients the PCR primers changed over time, which made it impossible to compare the samples from those patients at the nucleotide level. The study was constrained by small patient numbers, and validation of the findings is required in larger populations and under other immunosuppression protocols. Expanding Tregs with activated donor B cells appeared to identify the most biologically relevant and donor-specific TCRbeta repertoire. Biological reproducibility was not directly addressed, though technical replication error appeared minimal.

This clonotype originated in a human donor who received a combined kidney and bone marrow transplant. The material sequenced was Tregs from blood, taken before the transplant. The rearrangement joined TRBV25-1 to TRBJ2-3; TRBD2 might be the D gene, on 5 matching bases. Read as DNA, the sequence is TGTGCCAGCAGTCCCCACGGGGGCACAGATACGCAGTATTTT. It codes for CASSPHGGTDTQYF.